Listed below are T cell receptor beta chains from one sample, sequenced in a study of a mutant IDH1 vaccine in newly diagnosed glioma. These receptors have no known antigen. Sequencing used immunoSEQ multiplex PCR; TCRdb keeps in-frame clones, though not all of them. The sample shows around 120,000 clones, 80% of them seen only once. Sequenced here: PBMCs, sampled from a glioma patient whose treatment included an IDH1 peptide vaccine. These receptor sequences come from a man between 40 and 49 years old with glioma. Each CDR3 is given with its conserved first and last residue. D genes are given only for firm matches. Some rows mark clone size as missing; the rest say once, few, many or name a class of expanded clone.

V gene	clone size	D gene	J gene	CDR3 DNA	CDR3 protein
TRBV5-4	NA	TRBD2	TRBJ2-2	TGTGCCAGCAGCTTGCTTCTGGCTAGCGGGAGTACCGGGGAGCTGTTTTTT	CASSLLLASGSTGELFF
TRBV6-6	NA	NA	TRBJ2-7	TGTGCCAGCAACCAAATTGGACACATGAGATCCTACGAGCAGTACTTC	CASNQIGHMRSYEQYF
TRBV5-4	NA	NA	TRBJ2-5	TGTGCCAGCAGCTTGGCCATCAGGGGAGAGACCCAGTACTTC	CASSLAIRGETQYF
TRBV9	NA	NA	TRBJ2-7	TGTGCCAGCAGCGTAGGGAAAGCGGAGGCCTACGAGCAGTACTTC	CASSVGKAEAYEQYF
TRBV4-2	NA	TRBD2	TRBJ2-3	TGTGCCAGCAGCCCCCCTGCGGGGGGGCTTCCCACAGATACGCAGTATTTT	CASSPPAGGLPTDTQYF
TRBV19	NA	TRBD2	TRBJ2-1	TGTGCCAGTATCGGGGGGGCGGAGAATGAGCAGTTCTTC	CASIGGAENEQFF
TRBV7-8	NA	NA	TRBJ1-1	TGTGCCAGCAGCTTAGCACTGAGCGCAGGGAACACTGAAGCTTTCTTT	CASSLALSAGNTEAFF
TRBV28	NA	NA	TRBJ1-1	TGTGCCAGCACCGCCCGGGTCACTGAAGCTTTCTTT	CASTARVTEAFF
TRBV5-4	NA	TRBD1	TRBJ1-2	TGTGCCAGCAGCTCAATTCGGACAGGGTCCTATGGCTACACCTTC	CASSSIRTGSYGYTF
TRBV4-3	NA	NA	TRBJ2-1	TGCGCCAGCAGCCAAGAGGTTCGGTGGCCCTACAATGAGCAGTTCTTC	CASSQEVRWPYNEQFF
TRBV6-5	NA	NA	TRBJ1-2	TGTGCCAGCAGTCAAGGGTATGGCTACACCTTC	CASSQGYGYTF
TRBV7-9	few	TRBD1	TRBJ2-4	TGTGCCAGCAGCGAGCACTCACGGGACAGGGGAAACATTCAGTACTTC	CASSEHSRDRGNIQYF